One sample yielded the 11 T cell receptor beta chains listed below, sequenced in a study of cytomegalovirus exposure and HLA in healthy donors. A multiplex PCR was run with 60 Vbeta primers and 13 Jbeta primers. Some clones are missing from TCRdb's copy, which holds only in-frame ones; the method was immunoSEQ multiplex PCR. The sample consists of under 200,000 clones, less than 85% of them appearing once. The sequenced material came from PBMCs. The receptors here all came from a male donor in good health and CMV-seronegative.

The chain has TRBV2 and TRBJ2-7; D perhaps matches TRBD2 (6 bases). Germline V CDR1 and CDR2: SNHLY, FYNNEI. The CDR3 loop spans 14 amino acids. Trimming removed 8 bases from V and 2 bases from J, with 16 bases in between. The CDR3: CASGGTAPPYEQYF. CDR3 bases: TGTGCCAGCGGGGGGACTGCGCCACCCTACGAGCAGTACTTC.

CDR3 nucleotides: TGTGCCAGCAGCGTAGGATCAGGGGACGTCTACGAGCAGTACTTC. This sequence encodes CASSVGSGDVYEQYF. The V and J genes are TRBV9 and TRBJ2-7; D is perhaps TRBD1 (6 bases). The CDR3 spans 15 residues. Trimming removed 0 bases at V and 3 bases at J, with 13 bases between. CDR1 is SGDLS and CDR2 is YYNGEE in the germline V gene.

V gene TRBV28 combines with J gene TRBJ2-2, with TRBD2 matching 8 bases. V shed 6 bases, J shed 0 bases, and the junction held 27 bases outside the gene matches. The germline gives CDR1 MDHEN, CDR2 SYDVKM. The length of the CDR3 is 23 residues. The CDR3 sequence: CASRTFRAGGPLTLETNTGELFF. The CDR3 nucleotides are TGTGCCAGCAGGACCTTCCGCGCGGGAGGCCCCCTAACGCTCGAAACGAACACCGGGGAGCTGTTTTTT.

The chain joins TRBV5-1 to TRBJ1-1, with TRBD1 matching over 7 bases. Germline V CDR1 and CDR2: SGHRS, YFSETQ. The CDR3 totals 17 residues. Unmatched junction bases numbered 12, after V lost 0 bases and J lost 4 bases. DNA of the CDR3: TGCGCCAGCAGCTTGGCCCGGGACAGAAAGTTTCGCACTGAAGCTTTCTTT. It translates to CASSLARDRKFRTEAFF.

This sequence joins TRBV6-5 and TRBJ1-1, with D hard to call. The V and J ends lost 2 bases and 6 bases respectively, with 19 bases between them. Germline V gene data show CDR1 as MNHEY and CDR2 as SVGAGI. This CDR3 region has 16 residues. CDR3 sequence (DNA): TGTGCCAGCAGTTACGGTTGGGCGGGAAAGGTGCCTGAAGCTTTCTTT. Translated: CASSYGWAGKVPEAFF.

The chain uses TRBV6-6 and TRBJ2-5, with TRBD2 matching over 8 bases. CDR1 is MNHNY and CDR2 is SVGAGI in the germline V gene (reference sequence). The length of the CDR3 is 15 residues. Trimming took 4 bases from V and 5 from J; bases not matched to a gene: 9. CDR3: CASSSAGGPAETQYF. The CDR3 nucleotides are TGTGCCAGCAGTTCCGCGGGAGGCCCGGCGGAGACCCAGTACTTC.

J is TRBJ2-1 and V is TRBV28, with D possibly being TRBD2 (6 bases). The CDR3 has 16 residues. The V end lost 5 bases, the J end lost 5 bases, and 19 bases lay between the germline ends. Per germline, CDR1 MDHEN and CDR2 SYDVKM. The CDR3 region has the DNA TGTGCCAGCAGTCCACGACTAGGGTTGGGAGACAATGAGCAGTTCTTC. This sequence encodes CASSPRLGLGDNEQFF.

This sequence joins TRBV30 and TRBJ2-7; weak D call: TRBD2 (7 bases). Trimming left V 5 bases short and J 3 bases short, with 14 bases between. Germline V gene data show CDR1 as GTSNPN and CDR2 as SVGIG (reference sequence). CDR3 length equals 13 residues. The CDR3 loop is CAWGTRGGYEQYF. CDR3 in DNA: TGTGCCTGGGGGACAAGGGGGGGCTACGAGCAGTACTTC.

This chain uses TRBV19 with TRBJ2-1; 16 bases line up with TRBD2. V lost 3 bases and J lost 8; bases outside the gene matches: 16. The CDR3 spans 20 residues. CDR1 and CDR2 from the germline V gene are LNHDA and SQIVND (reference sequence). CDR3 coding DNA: TGTGCCAGTAGTATTTTCTCTTCGGGACTAGCGGGAGGGCCCATGTATGAGCAGTTCTTC. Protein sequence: CASSIFSSGLAGGPMYEQFF.

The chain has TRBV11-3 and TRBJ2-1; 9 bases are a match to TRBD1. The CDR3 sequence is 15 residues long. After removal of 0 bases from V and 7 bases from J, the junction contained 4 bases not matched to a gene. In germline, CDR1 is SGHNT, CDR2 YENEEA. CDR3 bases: TGTGCCAGCAGCTTAGAGGGGACAGGGATAAATGAGCAGTTCTTC. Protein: CASSLEGTGINEQFF.

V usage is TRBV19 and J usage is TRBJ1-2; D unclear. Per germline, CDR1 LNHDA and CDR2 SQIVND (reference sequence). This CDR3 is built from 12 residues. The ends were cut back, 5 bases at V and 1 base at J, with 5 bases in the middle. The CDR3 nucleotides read TGTGCCAGTAGTGAGAGTAACTATGGCTACACCTTC. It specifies CASSESNYGYTF.